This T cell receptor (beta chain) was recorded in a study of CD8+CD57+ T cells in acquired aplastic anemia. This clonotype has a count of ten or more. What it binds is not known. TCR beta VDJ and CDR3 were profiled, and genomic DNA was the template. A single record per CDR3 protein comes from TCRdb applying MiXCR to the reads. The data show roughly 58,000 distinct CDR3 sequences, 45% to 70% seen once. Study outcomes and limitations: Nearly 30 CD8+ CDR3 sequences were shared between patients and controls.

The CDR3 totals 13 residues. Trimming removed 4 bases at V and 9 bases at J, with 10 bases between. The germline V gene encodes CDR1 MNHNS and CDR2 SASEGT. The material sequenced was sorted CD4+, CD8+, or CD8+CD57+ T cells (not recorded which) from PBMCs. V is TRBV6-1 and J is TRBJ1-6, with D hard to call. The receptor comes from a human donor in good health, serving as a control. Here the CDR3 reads CASSVSPPSPLHF. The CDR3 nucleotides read TGTGCCAGCAGTGTTTCTCCGCCTTCACCCCTCCACTTT.